The 15 T cell receptor beta chains reported below all come from one sample, sequenced in a study of blood T cell dynamics during melanoma immunotherapy. Time point in this sample: pre-treatment baseline. The table came from immunoSEQ multiplex PCR; TCRdb's copy has only in-frame clones and leaves some out. This table has more than 11,000 clones, about nine tenths appearing once. This sample comprised blood, obtained from a patient treated with checkpoint blockade. These receptors all stem from a human donor with melanoma.

V is TRBV9 and J is TRBJ1-3; no firm D call. Trimming cost V 4 bases and J 0 bases, with 11 bases left between them. This CDR3 is 15 amino acids long. Germline lookup yields CDR1 SGDLS and CDR2 YYNGEE. The CDR3 DNA reads TGTGCCAGCAGCCCTACCGGGAGCTCTGGAAACACCATATATTTT. Translating gives CASSPTGSSGNTIYF.

The CDR3: CSASNGNEQFF. CDR3 sequence (DNA): TGCAGTGCTAGTAACGGGAATGAGCAGTTCTTC. V is TRBV20-1 and J is TRBJ2-1; D is unresolved. The germline CDR1 and CDR2 sequences are DFQATT and SNEGSKA (reference sequence). V was shortened by 3 bases and J by 7 bases, with 7 bases between the two germline ends. The CDR3 contains 11 residues.

The chain links TRBV27 to TRBJ2-1; D remains ambiguous. Per the germline V gene, CDR1 is MNHEY and CDR2 is SMNVEV (reference sequence). V was cut by 5 bases and J by 0 bases, with 11 bases left in between. The CDR3 runs 15 residues. The CDR3: CASSLKYGSYNEQFF. Written as DNA, the CDR3 is TGTGCCAGCAGTCTGAAGTATGGCTCCTACAATGAGCAGTTCTTC.

The rearrangement links TRBV6-5 to TRBJ1-2; D gene uncertain. V was shortened by 6 bases and J by 2 bases, with 7 bases between the two germline ends. The CDR3 contains 12 residues. The germline gives CDR1 MNHEY, CDR2 SVGAGI. CDR3 nucleotide sequence: TGTGCCAGCAGGAAGGAAAACTATGGCTACACCTTC. Its translation is CASRKENYGYTF.

The chain links TRBV2 to TRBJ2-2; TRBD2 might be the D (5 bases). The ends were cut back, 7 bases at V and 0 bases at J, with 9 bases in the middle. This CDR3 spans 14 amino acids. Germline assignment: CDR1 SNHLY and CDR2 FYNNEI. The CDR3 reads CASNRGPNTGELFF. For the CDR3, the DNA is TGTGCCAGCAACCGGGGTCCGAACACCGGGGAGCTGTTTTTT.

The V and J genes are TRBV7-9 and TRBJ2-5, with 9 nucleotides matching TRBD1. Germline loops: CDR1 SEHNR, CDR2 FQNEAQ (reference sequence). The V and J ends lost 4 bases and 3 bases, in that order; junction bases with no gene match: 15. This CDR3 contains 18 residues. CDR3 DNA sequence: TGTGCCAGCAGCTCGCCCAAACAGGGGGCGAATGTTAAAGAGACCCAGTACTTC. It specifies CASSSPKQGANVKETQYF.

This clone was observed a single time. The chain links TRBV6-1 to TRBJ1-2; 7 bases are a match to TRBD1. With V trimmed by 0 bases and J by 4 bases, 5 bases remained unmatched. CDR3 size: 15 residues. The V gene's germline CDR1 is MNHNS and CDR2 SASEGT. The CDR3 region is CASSEAPGQPYGYTF. The DNA for the CDR3 is TGTGCCAGCAGTGAAGCTCCGGGACAGCCCTATGGCTACACCTTC.

In this sample, this clone turned up once. The CDR3 region has the DNA TGTGCCAGTAGTCCGGGACAGGGGGCCTCTGGCTACACCTTC. Translation gives CASSPGQGASGYTF. This rearrangement joins TRBV19 to TRBJ1-2; 12 bases align to TRBD1. The germline CDR1 and CDR2 sequences are LNHDA and SQIVND (reference sequence). The CDR3 is 14 amino acids. Trimming at V came to 5 bases and at J to 7 bases, leaving 5 bases not matched to a gene.

J is TRBJ2-7 and V is TRBV21-1; the table's D call, TRBD2, was not checked against the DNA. TRBV21-1 is a recognized pseudogene. The CDR3 contains 14 residues. CDR3 sequence reads: CASSKLCSPFEQYF. In DNA form, the CDR3 reads TGTGCCAGCAGCAAATTATGTTCCCCCTTCGAGCAGTACTTC.

Turning to this clone: Mismatch with germline at one junction end may stem from a read error. The chain couples TRBV6-1 to TRBJ2-3, with a possible D match to TRBD1 (7 bases). The CDR3 is 12 amino acids. Germline V gene lookup returns CDR1 MNHNS and CDR2 SASEGT. This CDR3 is CASSEVGQEGYF. The CDR3 DNA follows: TGTGCCAGCAGCGAAGTTGGACAGGAGGGATATTTT.

The chain has TRBV6-1 and TRBJ1-5; 9 positions match TRBD1. The CDR3 is 17 residues long. Trimming cost V 4 bases and J 2 bases; bases outside gene matches: 9. Germline-derived CDR1 and CDR2 are MNHNS and SASEGT. CDR3: CASSGTGGRGGNQPQHF. The CDR3 DNA follows: TGTGCCAGCAGTGGAACAGGGGGCAGGGGTGGCAATCAGCCCCAGCATTTT.

The V and J genes are TRBV6-5 and TRBJ2-5; D is possibly TRBD2 (5 bases). Germline CDR1 and CDR2: MNHEY and SVGAGI. V was pared by 6 bases and J by 4 bases, with 18 bases between. This CDR3 contains 15 residues. In DNA form, the CDR3 reads TGTGCCAGCAGGGGCTCGGGCGTCGAGGGAGAGACCCAGTACTTC. Its translation is CASRGSGVEGETQYF.

The chain has TRBV2 and TRBJ2-5; the D gene is possibly TRBD1 (6 bases). The CDR3 sequence is 13 residues long. CDR1 SNHLY and CDR2 FYNNEI come from the germline V gene. V lost 5 bases and J lost 2, with 9 bases in between. In DNA form, the CDR3 reads TGTGCCAGCAGTCGGACAGAACAAGAGACCCAGTACTTC. Residues: CASSRTEQETQYF. Combining the CDR3 with reference TRBV2 and TRBJ2-5 gives the whole variable domain EPEVTQTPSHQVTQMGQEVILRCVPISNHLYFYWYRQILGQKVEFLVSFYNNEISEKSEIFDDQFSVERPDGSNFTLKIRSTKLEDSAMYFCASSRTEQETQYFGPGTRLLVL.

This chain connects TRBV5-5 to TRBJ1-1; D call uncertain. V shed 3 bases and J shed 2 bases, with 5 bases lying between them. CDR1 is SGHKS, CDR2 YYEKEE, per germline (reference sequence). This CDR3 is 12 amino acids long. DNA of the CDR3: TGTGCCAGCAGCTCGACAAACACTGAAGCTTTCTTT. Translating it yields CASSSTNTEAFF.

For the CDR3, the DNA is TGTGCCAGTAGTATAGTGGGGGGTTGGGGGTACAATGAGCAGTTCTTC. Its translation: CASSIVGGWGYNEQFF. The chain carries TRBV19 and TRBJ2-1, with a possible D match to TRBD2 (6 bases). Trimming shortened V by 1 base and J by 4 bases, and 14 bases separated the two germline ends. The CDR3 covers 16 residues. Germline V gene lookup returns CDR1 LNHDA and CDR2 SQIVND (reference sequence). The whole variable domain, filled in from reference TRBV19 and TRBJ2-1, reads DGGITQSPKYLFRKEGQNVTLSCEQNLNHDAMYWYRQDPGQGLRLIYYSQIVNDFQKGDIAEGYSVSREKKESFPLTVTSAQKNPTAFYLCASSIVGGWGYNEQFFGPGTRLTVL.